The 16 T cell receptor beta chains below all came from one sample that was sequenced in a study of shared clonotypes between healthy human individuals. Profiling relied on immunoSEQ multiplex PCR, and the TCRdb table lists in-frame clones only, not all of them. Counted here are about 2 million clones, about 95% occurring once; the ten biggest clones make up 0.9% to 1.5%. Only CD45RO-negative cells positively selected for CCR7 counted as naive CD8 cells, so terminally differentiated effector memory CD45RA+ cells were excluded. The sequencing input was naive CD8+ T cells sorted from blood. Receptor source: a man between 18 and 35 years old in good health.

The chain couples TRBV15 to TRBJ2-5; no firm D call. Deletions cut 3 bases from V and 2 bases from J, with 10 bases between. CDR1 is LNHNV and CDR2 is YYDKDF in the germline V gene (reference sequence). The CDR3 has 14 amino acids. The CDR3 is CATSSGQTQETQYF. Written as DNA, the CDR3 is TGTGCCACCAGCAGTGGGCAGACACAAGAGACCCAGTACTTC.

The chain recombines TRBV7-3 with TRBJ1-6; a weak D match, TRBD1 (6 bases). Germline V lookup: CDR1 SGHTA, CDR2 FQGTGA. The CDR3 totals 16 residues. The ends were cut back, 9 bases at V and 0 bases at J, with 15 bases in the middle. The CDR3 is CASPRQASSYNSPLHF. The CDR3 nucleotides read TGTGCCAGTCCTCGACAGGCTAGCTCCTATAATTCACCCCTCCACTTT.

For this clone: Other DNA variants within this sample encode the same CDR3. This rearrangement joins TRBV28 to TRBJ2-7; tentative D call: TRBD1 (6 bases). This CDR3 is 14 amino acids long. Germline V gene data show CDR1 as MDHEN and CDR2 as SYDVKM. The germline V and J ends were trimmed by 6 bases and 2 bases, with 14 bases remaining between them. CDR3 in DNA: TGTGCCAGCAGCGAGCCGGGACAAGCCTACGAGCAGTACTTC. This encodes CASSEPGQAYEQYF.

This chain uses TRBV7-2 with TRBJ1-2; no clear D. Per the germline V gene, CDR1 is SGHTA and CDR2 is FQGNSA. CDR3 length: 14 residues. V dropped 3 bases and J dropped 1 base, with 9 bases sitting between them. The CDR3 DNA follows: TGTGCCAGCAGCTTCCCCGGAGGTAACTATGGCTACACCTTC. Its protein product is CASSFPGGNYGYTF.

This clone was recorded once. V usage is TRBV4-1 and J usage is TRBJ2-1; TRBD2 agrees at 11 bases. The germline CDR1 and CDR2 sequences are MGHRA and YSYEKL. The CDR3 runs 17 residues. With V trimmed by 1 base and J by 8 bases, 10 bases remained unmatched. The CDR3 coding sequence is TGCGCCAGCAGCCAAGTAATAGCGGGGGGGCCGGGCGATGAGCAGTTCTTC. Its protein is CASSQVIAGGPGDEQFF.

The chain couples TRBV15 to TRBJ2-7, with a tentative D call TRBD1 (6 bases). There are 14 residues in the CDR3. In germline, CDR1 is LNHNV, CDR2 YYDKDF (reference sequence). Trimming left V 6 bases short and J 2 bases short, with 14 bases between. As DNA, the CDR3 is TGTGCCACCAGTGCAGAGAACAGGGCCTACGAGCAGTACTTC. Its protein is CATSAENRAYEQYF. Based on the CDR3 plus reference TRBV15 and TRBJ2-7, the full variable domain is DAMVIQNPRYQVTQFGKPVTLSCSQTLNHNVMYWYQQKSSQAPKLLFHYYDKDFNNEADTPDNFQSRRPNTSFCFLDIRSPGLGDTAMYLCATSAENRAYEQYFGPGTRLTVT.

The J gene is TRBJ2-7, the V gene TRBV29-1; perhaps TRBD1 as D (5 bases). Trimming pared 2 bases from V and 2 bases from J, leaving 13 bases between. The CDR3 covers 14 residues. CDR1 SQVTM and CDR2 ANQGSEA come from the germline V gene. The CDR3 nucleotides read TGCAGCGTTGAATTGGAGCAGGGAACCTACGAGCAGTACTTC. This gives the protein CSVELEQGTYEQYF.

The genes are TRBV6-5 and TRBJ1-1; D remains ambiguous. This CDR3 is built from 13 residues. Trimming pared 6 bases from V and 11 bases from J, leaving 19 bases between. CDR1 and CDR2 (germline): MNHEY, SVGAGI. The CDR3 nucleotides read TGTGCCAGCAGCCACGGGTCCCATTTAGGGGCTTTCTTT. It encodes CASSHGSHLGAFF.

CDR3 DNA sequence: TGTGCCAGCAGCGGGACAGGGGGCGGGGAGCTGTTTTTT. It specifies CASSGTGGGELFF. The chain uses TRBV2 and TRBJ2-2, with 11 bases that match TRBD1. The V gene end was trimmed by 6 bases and the J gene end by 7 bases; junction bases not matched to a gene: 1. Looked up from germline, CDR1 is SNHLY and CDR2 is FYNNEI. The CDR3 is 13 residues long.

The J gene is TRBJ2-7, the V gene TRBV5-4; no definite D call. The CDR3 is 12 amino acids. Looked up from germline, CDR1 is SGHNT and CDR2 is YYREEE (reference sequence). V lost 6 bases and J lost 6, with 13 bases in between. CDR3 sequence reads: CASNSGDGEQYF. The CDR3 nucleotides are TGTGCCAGCAATTCTGGGGATGGCGAGCAGTACTTC. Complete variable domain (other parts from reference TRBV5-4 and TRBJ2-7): ETGVTQSPTHLIKTRGQQVTLRCSSQSGHNTVSWYQQALGQGPQFIFQYYREEENGRGNFPPRFSGLQFPNYSSELNVNALELDDSALYLCASNSGDGEQYFGPGTRLTVT.

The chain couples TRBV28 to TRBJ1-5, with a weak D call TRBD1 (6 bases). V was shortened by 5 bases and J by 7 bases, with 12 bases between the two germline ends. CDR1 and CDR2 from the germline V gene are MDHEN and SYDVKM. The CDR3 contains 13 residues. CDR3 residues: CASSIQGIQPQHF. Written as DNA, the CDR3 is TGTGCCAGCAGTATACAGGGTATACAGCCCCAGCATTTT.

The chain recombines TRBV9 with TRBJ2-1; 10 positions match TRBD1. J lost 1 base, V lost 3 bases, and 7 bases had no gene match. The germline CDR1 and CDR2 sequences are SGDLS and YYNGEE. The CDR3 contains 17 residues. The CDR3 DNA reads TGTGCCAGCAGCGGACCTCGGGGACAGGGGTCCTACAATGAGCAGTTCTTC. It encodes CASSGPRGQGSYNEQFF. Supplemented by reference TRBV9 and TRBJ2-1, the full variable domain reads DSGVTQTPKHLITATGQRVTLRCSPRSGDLSVYWYQQSLDQGLQFLIQYYNGEERAKGNILERFSAQQFPDLHSELNLSSLELGDSALYFCASSGPRGQGSYNEQFFGPGTRLTVL.

The CDR3 sequence: CASSYPGLTYNEQFF. As DNA, the CDR3 is TGTGCCAGCAGCTACCCCGGACTCACTTACAATGAGCAGTTCTTC. The J gene is TRBJ2-1, the V gene TRBV27; tentative D call: TRBD2 (5 bases). The germline V and J ends were trimmed by 6 bases and 4 bases, with 16 bases remaining between them. From germline, CDR1 is MNHEY and CDR2 SMNVEV (reference sequence). The CDR3 is 15 amino acids.

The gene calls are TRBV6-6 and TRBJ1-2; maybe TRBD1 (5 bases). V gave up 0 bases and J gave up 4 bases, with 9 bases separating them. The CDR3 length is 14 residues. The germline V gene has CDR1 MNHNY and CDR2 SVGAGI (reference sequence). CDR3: CASSYSEGIYGYTF. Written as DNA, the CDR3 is TGTGCCAGCAGTTACTCGGAGGGGATCTATGGCTACACCTTC.

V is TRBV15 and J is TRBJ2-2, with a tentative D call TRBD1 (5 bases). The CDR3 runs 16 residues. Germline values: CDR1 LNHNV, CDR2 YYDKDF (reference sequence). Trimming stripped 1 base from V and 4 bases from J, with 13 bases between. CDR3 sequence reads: CATSRGATVTTGELFF. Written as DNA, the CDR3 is TGTGCCACCAGCAGAGGCGCGACAGTAACCACCGGGGAGCTGTTTTTT.

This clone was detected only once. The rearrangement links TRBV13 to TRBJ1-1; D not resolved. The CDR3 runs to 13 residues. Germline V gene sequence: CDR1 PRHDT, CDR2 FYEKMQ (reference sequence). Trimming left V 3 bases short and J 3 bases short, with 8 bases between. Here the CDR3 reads CASSLARDTEAFF. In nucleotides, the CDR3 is TGTGCCAGCAGCTTGGCCCGGGACACTGAAGCTTTCTTT.